The T cell receptor (beta chain) described here comes from a study of blood T cell repertoires in COVID-19. About the study: There were acute and convalescent COVID-19 samples, and they came from the United States, Italy and Spain. T cells, B-cell-depleted T cells, or PBMCs provided the cDNA or gDNA that served as material.

Germline V lookup: CDR1 SGHRS, CDR2 YFSETQ. Trimming stripped 4 bases from V and 2 bases from J, with 11 bases between. This CDR3 has 14 residues. TCRdb's copy holds only in-frame clones and misses some; the assay was immunoSEQ multiplex PCR. The sample lists 100,000 or so clones, approximately 87% occurring once. The TCR was taken from a young woman with acute or convalescent COVID-19. This chain joins TRBV5-1 and TRBJ2-3, with TRBD2 as a possible D gene (5 bases). Sample: peripheral blood. The CDR3 loop reads CASSEEGYTDTQYF. As DNA, the CDR3 is TGCGCCAGCAGCGAAGAGGGTTACACAGATACGCAGTATTTT.